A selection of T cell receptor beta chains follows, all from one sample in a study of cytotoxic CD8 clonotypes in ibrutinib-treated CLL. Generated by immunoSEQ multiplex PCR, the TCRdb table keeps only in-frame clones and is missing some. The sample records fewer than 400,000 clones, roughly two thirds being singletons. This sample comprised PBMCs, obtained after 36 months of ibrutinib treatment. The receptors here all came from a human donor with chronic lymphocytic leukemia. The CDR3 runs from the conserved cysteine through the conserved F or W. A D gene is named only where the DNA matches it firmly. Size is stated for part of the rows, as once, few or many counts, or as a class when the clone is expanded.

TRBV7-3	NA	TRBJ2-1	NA	TGTGCCAGCACCAAAGCCCCTAGCGAAGTGAGCAATGAGCAGTTCTTC	CASTKAPSEVSNEQFF
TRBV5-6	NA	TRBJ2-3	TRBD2	TGTGCCAGCAGCTTGGGTCCGGGAGGGTACGGCACAGATACGCAGTATTTT	CASSLGPGGYGTDTQYF
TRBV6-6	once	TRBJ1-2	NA	TGTGCCAGCAGTTACTCGTCAACCGCGTGGGGCTACACCTTC	CASSYSSTAWGYTF
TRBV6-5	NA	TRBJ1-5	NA	TGTGCCAGCAGTTACTCGGCAAGTCGCAATCAGCCCCAGCATTTT	CASSYSASRNQPQHF
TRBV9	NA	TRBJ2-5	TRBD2	TGTGCCAGCAGCGTAGACGCCGGACTAGCCGAGGAGACCCAGTACTTC	CASSVDAGLAEETQYF
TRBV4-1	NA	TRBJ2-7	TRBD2	TGCGCCAGCAGCCAAGGGGTAATAGCGGGGGAAACCTACGAGCAGTACTTC	CASSQGVIAGETYEQYF
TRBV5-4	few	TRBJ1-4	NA	TGTGCCAGCAGCTTGAGATCGGGGGAAAAACTGTTTTTT	CASSLRSGEKLFF
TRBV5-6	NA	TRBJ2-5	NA	TGTGCCAGCAGCTTGCAGGGCCCGGAGACCCAGTACTTC	CASSLQGPETQYF
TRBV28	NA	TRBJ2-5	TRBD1	TGTGCCAGCGAGCAGGGGGCTTGGGAGACCCAGTACTTC	CASEQGAWETQYF
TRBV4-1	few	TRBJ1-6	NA	TGCGCCAGCAGGAACATCCGGGACGGTGTTAGGTCACCCCTCCACTTT	CASRNIRDGVRSPLHF
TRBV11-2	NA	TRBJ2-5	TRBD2	TGTGCCAGCAGTTTTAGCGGGAGGCGTGGGGAGACCCAGTACTTC	CASSFSGRRGETQYF
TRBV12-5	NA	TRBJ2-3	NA	TGTGCTAGTGGTTTGGTTCCCGAATCAACAGATACGCAGTATTTT	CASGLVPESTDTQYF
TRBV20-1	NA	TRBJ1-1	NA	TGCAGTGCTAGAGAGTTCCCAAAGACAGGATTT	CSAREFPKTGF
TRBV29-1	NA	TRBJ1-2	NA	TGCAGCGTTGAGACCCCCACAGGGAGCTATGGCTACACCTTC	CSVETPTGSYGYTF
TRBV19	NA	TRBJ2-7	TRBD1	TGTGCCAGTAGTGCGGGCGACAGGGGCCCGTCCTACGAGCAGTACTTC	CASSAGDRGPSYEQYF
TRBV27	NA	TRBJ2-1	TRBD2	TGTGCCAGCAGTTTGACGGGACTAGCTAACAATGAGCAGTTCTTC	CASSLTGLANNEQFF